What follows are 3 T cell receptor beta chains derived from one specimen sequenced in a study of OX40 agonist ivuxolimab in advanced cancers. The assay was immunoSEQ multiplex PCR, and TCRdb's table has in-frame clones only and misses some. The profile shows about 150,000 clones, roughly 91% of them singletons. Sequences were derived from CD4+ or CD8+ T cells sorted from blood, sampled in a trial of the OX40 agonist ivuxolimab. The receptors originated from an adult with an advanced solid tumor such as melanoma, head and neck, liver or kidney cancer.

This CDR3 reads CASSFTSGANVLTF. CDR3 in DNA: TGTGCCAGCAGTTTTACCTCTGGGGCCAACGTCCTGACTTTC. The chain links TRBV27 to TRBJ2-6; unclear D gene. This CDR3 comprises 14 residues. Between the trimmed V and J ends, which lost 3 bases and 0 bases, there was a span of 3 bases. Looked up from germline, CDR1 is MNHEY and CDR2 is SMNVEV (reference sequence).

The CDR3 protein is CASSYLASGRTDTQYF. DNA of the CDR3: TGTGCCAGCAGTTACTTGGCTAGCGGGAGAACAGATACGCAGTATTTT. The V gene is TRBV6-5, the J gene TRBJ2-3, with 10 nucleotides matching TRBD2. There are 16 residues in the CDR3. Trimming cost V 1 base and J 3 bases; bases outside gene matches: 4. Germline loops: CDR1 MNHEY, CDR2 SVGAGI.

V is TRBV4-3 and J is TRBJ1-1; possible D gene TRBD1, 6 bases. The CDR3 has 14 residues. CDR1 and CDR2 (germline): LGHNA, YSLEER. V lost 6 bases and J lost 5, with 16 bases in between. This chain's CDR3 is CASRRGAGGTEAFF. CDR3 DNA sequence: TGCGCCAGCAGGCGGGGGGCGGGGGGAACTGAAGCTTTCTTT.